This T cell receptor (beta chain) was obtained from a study of blood T cell repertoires in COVID-19. V was pared by 6 bases and J by 6 bases, with 7 bases of the junction left unmatched. CDR3 size: 15 residues. Germline CDR1 reads KGHSH; CDR2 reads LQKENI. TCRdb keeps only in-frame clones here, not all; method: immunoSEQ multiplex PCR. The sample holds a few hundred thousand clones, 88% seen once. The receptor comes from a woman aged 45-65 years with acute COVID-19. The rearrangement uses TRBV18 and TRBJ2-1; 11 nucleotides agree with TRBD2. The sequenced sample consisted of PBMCs or T cells enriched from blood (not recorded which). The CDR3 nucleotides read TGTGCCAGCTCGAAACTAGCGGGAGCTTTCAATGAGCAGTTCTTC. Translated, it gives CASSKLAGAFNEQFF.